This T cell receptor (beta chain) was observed in a study of response to subunit inactivated influenza vaccine. Study-wide points: Authors suggested few new T cells are recruited by each seasonal influenza vaccination.

Each CDR3 protein is one row after TCRdb ran MiXCR on the RT-PCR reads. The sample includes about 500,000 distinct CDR3 sequences, 10% to 15% of them seen just once. This clonotype turned up a few times. The antigen is not known. The length of the CDR3 is 13 residues. V dropped 8 bases and J dropped 0 bases, with 8 bases sitting between them. This sequence joins TRBV12-3 or TRBV12-4 and TRBJ1-5; no clear D. The starting material was PBMCs from blood, obtained roughly 46 days after vaccination. The clonotype was recovered from a man between 50 and 59 years old who received an inactivated influenza vaccine. Here the CDR3 reads CASGDYSNQPQHF. The CDR3 nucleotides are TGTGCCAGCGGCGATTATAGCAATCAGCCCCAGCATTTT.